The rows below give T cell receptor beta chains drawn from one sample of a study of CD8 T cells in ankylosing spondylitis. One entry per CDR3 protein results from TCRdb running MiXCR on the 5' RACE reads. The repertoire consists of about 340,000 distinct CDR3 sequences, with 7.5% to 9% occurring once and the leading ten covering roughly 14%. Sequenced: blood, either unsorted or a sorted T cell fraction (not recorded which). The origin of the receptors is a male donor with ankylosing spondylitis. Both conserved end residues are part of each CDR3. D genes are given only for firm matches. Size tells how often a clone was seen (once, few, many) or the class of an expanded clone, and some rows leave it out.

CDR3 DNA: TGTGCCAGCAAAACGACAGGGGGCTCTGAGGAGCTGTTTTTT
CDR3 protein: CASKTTGGSEELFF
clone size: many
J gene: TRBJ2-2
V gene: TRBV6-1
D gene: TRBD1

CDR3 DNA: TGTGCCAGCTCACCTGCTGAGGGGGTAGTCTACGAGCAGTACTTC
CDR3 protein: CASSPAEGVVYEQYF
clone size: NA
J gene: TRBJ2-7
V gene: TRBV18
D gene: NA

CDR3 DNA: TGTGCCAGCAGCTCACCAACTAGCGGGAGGACCAATGAGCAGTTCTTC
CDR3 protein: CASSSPTSGRTNEQFF
clone size: few
J gene: TRBJ2-1
V gene: TRBV7-3
D gene: TRBD2

CDR3 DNA: TGTGCCAGCAGTCGGGACAGTCATTTGCCCCAGCATTTT
CDR3 protein: CASSRDSHLPQHF
clone size: NA
J gene: TRBJ1-5
V gene: TRBV28
D gene: TRBD1

CDR3 DNA: TGCGCCAGCACCGACTCCAGACAGGGTGGGTACGAGCAGTACTTC
CDR3 protein: CASTDSRQGGYEQYF
clone size: few
J gene: TRBJ2-7
V gene: TRBV5-1
D gene: TRBD1

CDR3 DNA: TGTGCCAGCAGCTCATACAACGGACAGGGTCGAGACGAGCAGTACTTC
CDR3 protein: CASSSYNGQGRDEQYF
clone size: many
J gene: TRBJ2-7
V gene: TRBV5-6
D gene: TRBD1

CDR3 DNA: TGTGCCATCAGTGAGCTGGCTAGCGATTGGCACGAGCAGTACTTC
CDR3 protein: CAISELASDWHEQYF
clone size: many
J gene: TRBJ2-7
V gene: TRBV10-3
D gene: NA

CDR3 DNA: TGCGCCAGCAGCCTCCTTAGCGGGAGGGACACCGGGGAGCTGTTTTTT
CDR3 protein: CASSLLSGRDTGELFF
clone size: few
J gene: TRBJ2-2
V gene: TRBV5-1
D gene: TRBD2

CDR3 DNA: TGTGCCAGCAGCTTAGAGCGGGTTAAAAGCTACGAGCAGTACTTC
CDR3 protein: CASSLERVKSYEQYF
clone size: few
J gene: TRBJ2-7
V gene: TRBV7-9
D gene: NA

CDR3 DNA: TGTGCCAGCAGTCCACAGAATTCAGATACGCAGTATTTT
CDR3 protein: CASSPQNSDTQYF
clone size: NA
J gene: TRBJ2-3
V gene: TRBV5-6
D gene: NA

CDR3 DNA: TGTGCCAGCAGCCCGCGGGATAGGAAGACGGCCTACGAGCAGTACTTC
CDR3 protein: CASSPRDRKTAYEQYF
clone size: few
J gene: TRBJ2-7
V gene: TRBV5-5
D gene: NA

CDR3 DNA: TGCGCCAGCAGCTTAAACCCGGGACAGGGGGCTGGGCAGCCCCAGCATTTT
CDR3 protein: CASSLNPGQGAGQPQHF
clone size: NA
J gene: TRBJ1-5
V gene: TRBV5-1
D gene: TRBD1

CDR3 DNA: TGTGCCAGCAGCGCTCAGAGGGGAGCCTACGAGCAGTACTTC
CDR3 protein: CASSAQRGAYEQYF
clone size: few
J gene: TRBJ2-7
V gene: TRBV7-2
D gene: NA